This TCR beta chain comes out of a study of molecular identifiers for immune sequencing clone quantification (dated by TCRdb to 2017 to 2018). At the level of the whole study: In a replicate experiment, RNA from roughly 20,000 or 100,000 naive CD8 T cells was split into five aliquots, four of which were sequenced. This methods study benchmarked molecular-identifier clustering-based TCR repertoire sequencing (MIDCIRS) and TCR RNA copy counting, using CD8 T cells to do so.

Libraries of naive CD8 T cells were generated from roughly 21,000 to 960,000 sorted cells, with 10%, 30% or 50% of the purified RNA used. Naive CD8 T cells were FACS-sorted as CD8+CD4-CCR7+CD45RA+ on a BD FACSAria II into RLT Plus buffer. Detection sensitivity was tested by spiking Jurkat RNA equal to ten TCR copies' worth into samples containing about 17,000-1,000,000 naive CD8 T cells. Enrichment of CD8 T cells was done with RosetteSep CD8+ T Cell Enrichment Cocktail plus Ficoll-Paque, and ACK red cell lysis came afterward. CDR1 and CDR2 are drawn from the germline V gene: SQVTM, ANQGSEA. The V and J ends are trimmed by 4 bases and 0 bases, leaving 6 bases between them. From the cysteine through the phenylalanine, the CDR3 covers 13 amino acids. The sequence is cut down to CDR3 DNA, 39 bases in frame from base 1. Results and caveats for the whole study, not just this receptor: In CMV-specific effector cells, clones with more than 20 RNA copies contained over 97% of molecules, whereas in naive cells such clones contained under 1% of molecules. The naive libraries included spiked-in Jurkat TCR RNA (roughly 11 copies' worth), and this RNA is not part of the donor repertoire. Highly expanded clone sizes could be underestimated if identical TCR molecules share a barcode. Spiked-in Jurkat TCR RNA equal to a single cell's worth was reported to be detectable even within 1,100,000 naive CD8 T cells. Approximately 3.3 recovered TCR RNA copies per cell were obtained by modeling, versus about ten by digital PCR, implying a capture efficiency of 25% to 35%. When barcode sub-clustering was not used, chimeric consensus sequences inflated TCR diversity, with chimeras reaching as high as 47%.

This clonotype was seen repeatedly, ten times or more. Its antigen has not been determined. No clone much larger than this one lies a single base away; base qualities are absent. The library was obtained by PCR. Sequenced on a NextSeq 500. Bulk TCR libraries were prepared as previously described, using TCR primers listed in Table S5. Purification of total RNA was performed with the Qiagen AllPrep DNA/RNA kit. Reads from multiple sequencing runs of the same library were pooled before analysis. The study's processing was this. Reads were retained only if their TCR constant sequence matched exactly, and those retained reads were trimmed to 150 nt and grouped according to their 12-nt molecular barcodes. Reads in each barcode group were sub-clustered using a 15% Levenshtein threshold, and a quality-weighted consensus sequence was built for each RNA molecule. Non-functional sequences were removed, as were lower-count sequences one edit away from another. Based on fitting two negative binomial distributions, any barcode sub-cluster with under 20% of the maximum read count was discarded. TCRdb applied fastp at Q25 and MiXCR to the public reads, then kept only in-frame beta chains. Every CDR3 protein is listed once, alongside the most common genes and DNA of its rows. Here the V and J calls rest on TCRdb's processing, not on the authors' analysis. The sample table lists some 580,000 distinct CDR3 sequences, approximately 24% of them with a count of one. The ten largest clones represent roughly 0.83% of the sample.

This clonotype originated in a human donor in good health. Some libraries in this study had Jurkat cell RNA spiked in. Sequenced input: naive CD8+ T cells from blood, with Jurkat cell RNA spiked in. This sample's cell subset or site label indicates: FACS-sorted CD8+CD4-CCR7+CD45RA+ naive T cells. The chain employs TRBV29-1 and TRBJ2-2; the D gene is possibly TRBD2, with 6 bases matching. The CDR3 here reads CSVGTTNTGELFF. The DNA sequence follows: TGCAGCGTTGGGACTACGAACACCGGGGAGCTGTTTTTT.